The rows below give T cell receptor beta chains drawn from one sample of a study of shared clonotypes between healthy human individuals. TCRdb keeps only in-frame clones here, not all; method: immunoSEQ multiplex PCR. The sample has a few million clones; over 85% are singletons. Source material: naive CD4+ T cells sorted from blood. These receptors were obtained from a man younger than 35 in good health. CDR3s include the opening cysteine and the closing phenylalanine or tryptophan. Each record gives: V gene, clone size, J gene, CDR3 protein. Rows may omit the clone size; those that give it use once, few, many or a size class.

TRBV7-2,NA,TRBJ1-2,CASSLVEAYGYTF
TRBV27,NA,TRBJ2-2,CASRGGNTGGELFF
TRBV19,once,TRBJ1-1,CASSIAGDRERSEAFF
TRBV30,NA,TRBJ2-7,CACLRTGKGDEQYF
TRBV11-2,NA,TRBJ2-7,CASSFPRDGVYEQYF
TRBV6-6,NA,TRBJ2-5,CASSYARETQYF
TRBV6-1,NA,TRBJ2-1,CASSVRQGVYYYNEQFF
TRBV12-2,NA,TRBJ1-1,CARWIGWNTEAFF
TRBV4-3,NA,TRBJ2-7,CASSQEGQGGEQYF
TRBV18,few,TRBJ1-6,CASSDLDRNSPLHF
TRBV5-1,NA,TRBJ2-1,CASTPGTSGGNEQFF
TRBV11-2,NA,TRBJ2-1,CASSFLAGAPYNEQFF
TRBV7-9,NA,TRBJ2-3,CASSSGLAGTDTQYF
TRBV5-6,NA,TRBJ2-7,CASSLGLRKNYEQYF
TRBV11-2,NA,TRBJ2-3,CASSLGITDTQYF
TRBV10-1,once,TRBJ2-2,CASRNPAREERSGELFF
TRBV10-1,NA,TRBJ2-7,CASSESRDFHEQYF
TRBV19,NA,TRBJ1-1,CASLPTRGGATEAFF
TRBV5-6,NA,TRBJ1-3,CASSLNTGRRNTIYF
TRBV11-2,NA,TRBJ1-5,CASSGLINQPQHF
TRBV7-9,NA,TRBJ2-2,CASSLASGTKNTGELFF
TRBV6-1,NA,TRBJ1-6,CASSAQGPYSPLHF
TRBV9,NA,TRBJ2-2,CASSSGLGELFF
TRBV6-5,NA,TRBJ2-3,CASSYPTSGGADTQYF
TRBV18,NA,TRBJ1-1,CASSPPLRPNTEAFF
TRBV7-3,NA,TRBJ2-7,CASSLTGLTGDEQYF
TRBV4-2,NA,TRBJ2-6,CASSQAGGGANVLTF
TRBV6-1,NA,TRBJ2-3,CASSSTPRTDTQYF
TRBV2,NA,TRBJ2-2,CASSRAGGTNTGELFF
TRBV10-1,NA,TRBJ1-4,CASSESRTPTNEKLFF
TRBV7-9,NA,TRBJ2-5,CASSSGQAVFQETQYF
TRBV29-1,NA,TRBJ1-1,CSVNLGQLNTEAFF
TRBV6-5,NA,TRBJ2-2,CASTRGLKNTGELFF
TRBV6-1,NA,TRBJ1-2,CASSSGMNYGYTF
TRBV5-1,NA,TRBJ1-4,CASSFGGGSTNEKLFF
TRBV28,NA,TRBJ2-2,CASSLGTVDTGELFF
TRBV27,NA,TRBJ2-5,CASGHLGEGSQETQYF
TRBV18,NA,TRBJ2-7,CASSRTGSDEQYF
TRBV6-5,few,TRBJ1-5,CASSYGGIGQPQHF
TRBV28,NA,TRBJ2-5,CASSRGQFFTYQETQYF
TRBV9,once,TRBJ2-3,CASSVATSGSGTDTQYF
TRBV4-1,NA,TRBJ2-5,CASSPTSGGPQETQYF
TRBV5-1,NA,TRBJ1-5,CASSLNSPSNQPQHF
TRBV7-9,NA,TRBJ1-6,CASSSTANNSPLHF
TRBV7-8,NA,TRBJ2-7,CASSRAGLAGGALSHYEQYF
TRBV10-3,NA,TRBJ1-3,CASRYAANSGNTIYF
TRBV30,NA,TRBJ2-7,CAWGLGQTYEQYF
TRBV18,NA,TRBJ2-1,CASTSRNNEQFF
TRBV20-1,NA,TRBJ2-7,CSASVLAYKYF
TRBV19,NA,TRBJ2-1,CASRLTSGREQFF
TRBV5-1,NA,TRBJ2-1,CASSLSGGSYNEQFF
TRBV2,once,TRBJ2-1,CASSDDPGYNEQFF
TRBV7-9,NA,TRBJ2-1,CASSLGTAGVSYNEQFF
TRBV27,NA,TRBJ2-2,CASSRLHTGELFF
TRBV14,NA,TRBJ2-1,CASSQDGGFGNEQFF
TRBV21-1,NA,TRBJ1-5,CASSSPGQGGNQPQHF
TRBV4-3,NA,TRBJ2-5,CASSQGRQVQETQYF